This T cell receptor (beta chain) was identified in a study of control samples from healthy donors and cancer patients. The junction had 6 bases not matched to a gene; V was cut back by 0 bases and J by 5 bases. Germline-derived CDR1 and CDR2 are GTSNPN and SVGIG (reference sequence). The CDR3 is 14 amino acids. Sequenced by immunoSEQ multiplex PCR; TCRdb stores in-frame clones only, minus some. In the table there are over 100,000 clones, approximately 91% of which are singletons. The gene calls are TRBV30 and TRBJ1-1, with 7 bases fitting TRBD1. The sequence was obtained from a middle-aged man in good health. The sample comprised blood. The CDR3 loop is CAWSVQGGWTEAFF. CDR3 DNA: TGTGCCTGGAGTGTACAAGGGGGCTGGACTGAAGCTTTCTTT.